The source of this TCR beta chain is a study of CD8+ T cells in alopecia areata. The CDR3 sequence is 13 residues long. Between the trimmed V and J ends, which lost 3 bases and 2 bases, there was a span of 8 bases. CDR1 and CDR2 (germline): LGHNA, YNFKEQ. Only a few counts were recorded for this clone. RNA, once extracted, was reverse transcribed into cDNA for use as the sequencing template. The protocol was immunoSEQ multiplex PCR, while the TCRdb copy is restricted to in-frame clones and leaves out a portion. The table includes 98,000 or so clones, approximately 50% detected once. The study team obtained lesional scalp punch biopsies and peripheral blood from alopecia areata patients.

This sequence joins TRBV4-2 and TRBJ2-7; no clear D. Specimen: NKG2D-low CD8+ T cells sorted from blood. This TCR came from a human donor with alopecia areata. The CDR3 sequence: CASSQRSTYEQYF. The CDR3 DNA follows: TGTGCCAGCAGCCAGAGGAGTACCTACGAGCAGTACTTC.